This TCR beta chain was sequenced in a study of blood T cell repertoires in COVID-19. Study information: The United States, Italy and Spain provided the acute and convalescent COVID-19 samples. Sources were T cells, B-cell-depleted T cells, or PBMCs; the material itself was cDNA or gDNA.

The table lists this clone with a few counts. In the original processing: Amplification of reference gene primers was used by the study to estimate nucleated cell counts. Libraries were prepared by immunoSEQ multiplex PCR; TCRdb keeps only in-frame clonotypes and omits some of them. Clone size and the V and J calls come from that table; the DNA yielded D and trimming. Of approximately 270,000 clones detected, around 83% appear once; the ten largest clones hold around 8.9%. The TCR originated in an elderly man with acute or convalescent COVID-19. Sample: peripheral blood.

The CDR3 spells CASSEVYRGKGYTF. CDR3 nucleotide sequence: TGTGCCAGCAGTGAAGTCTATAGGGGAAAGGGCTACACCTTC. The chain links TRBV2 to TRBJ1-2; possible D gene TRBD1, 5 bases. The CDR3 contains 14 residues. Per germline, CDR1 SNHLY and CDR2 FYNNEI. The ends were cut back, 1 base at V and 8 bases at J, with 14 bases in the middle.